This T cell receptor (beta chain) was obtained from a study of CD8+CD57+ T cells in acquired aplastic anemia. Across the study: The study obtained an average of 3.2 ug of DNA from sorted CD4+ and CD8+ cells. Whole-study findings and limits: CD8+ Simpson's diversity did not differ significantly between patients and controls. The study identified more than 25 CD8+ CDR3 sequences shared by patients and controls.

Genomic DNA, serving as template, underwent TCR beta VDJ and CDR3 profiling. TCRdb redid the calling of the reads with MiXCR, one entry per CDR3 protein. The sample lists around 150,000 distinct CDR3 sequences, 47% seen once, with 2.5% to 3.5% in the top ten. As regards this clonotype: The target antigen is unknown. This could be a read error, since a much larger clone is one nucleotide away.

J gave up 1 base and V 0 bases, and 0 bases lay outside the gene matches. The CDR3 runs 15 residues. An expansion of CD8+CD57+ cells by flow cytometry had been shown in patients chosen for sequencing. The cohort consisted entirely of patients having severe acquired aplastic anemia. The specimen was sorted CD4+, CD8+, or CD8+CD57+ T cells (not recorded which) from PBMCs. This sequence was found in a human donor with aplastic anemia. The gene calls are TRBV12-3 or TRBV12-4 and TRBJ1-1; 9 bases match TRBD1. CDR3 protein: CASSLAGQGNTEAFF. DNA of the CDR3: TGTGCCAGCAGTTTAGCGGGACAGGGGAACACTGAAGCTTTCTTT.